The 18 T cell receptor beta chains listed next were all sequenced from one sample in a study of identical twins. TCRdb reprocessed the 5' RACE reads with MiXCR, giving one entry per CDR3 protein. The table lists around 300,000 distinct CDR3 sequences, 8% to 9% of them singletons. Another study also made use of these data, one on yellow fever vaccine responses in identical twins.

Sequenced sample: memory (CD45RO+) T cells sorted from blood. The receptors originated from a woman aged 18-35 years in good health.

This clonotype was seen a handful of times. The V call is TRBV3-1, the J call TRBJ1-4; D not certain. CDR1 is LGHDT and CDR2 is YNNKEL in the germline V gene (reference sequence). The CDR3 consists of 15 residues. V lost 1 base and J lost 8, with 14 bases in between. CDR3 in amino acids: CASSQVGFAEEKLFF. CDR3 nucleotides: TGTGCCAGCAGCCAAGTTGGGTTTGCGGAGGAAAAACTGTTTTTT.

This clonotype was seen at least ten times. This sequence joins TRBV3-1 and TRBJ1-2; TRBD1 agrees at 8 bases. Losses at the gene ends were 4 bases for V and 8 bases for J; bases not matched to a gene: 6. The germline V gene has CDR1 LGHDT and CDR2 YNNKEL (reference sequence). The CDR3 loop spans 13 amino acids. The DNA of the CDR3 is TGTGCCAGCAGCCCGCAGGGGGCGAGGGGCTACACCTTC. Translating it yields CASSPQGARGYTF.

This clonotype was seen repeatedly, ten times or more. The genes are TRBV6-5 and TRBJ1-1; possible D gene TRBD1, 5 bases. CDR1 is MNHEY and CDR2 is SVGAGI in the germline V gene. With 2 bases removed from V and 1 base from J, the gap between germline ends came to 5 bases. The CDR3 extends over 13 amino acids. Written as DNA, the CDR3 is TGTGCCAGCAGTTACGACAGGAACACTGAAGCTTTCTTT. Translating it yields CASSYDRNTEAFF.

This clonotype was seen at least ten times. J is TRBJ2-1 and V is TRBV4-1; TRBD2 might be the D (5 bases). The V gene lost 0 bases and the J gene lost 9 bases, with 15 bases spanning the gap. Germline values: CDR1 MGHRA, CDR2 YSYEKL. The CDR3 runs to 15 residues. The CDR3 nucleotides are TGCGCCAGCAGCCAAGAAGGGAGCTCATTGGGTGAGCAGTTCTTC. Residues: CASSQEGSSLGEQFF.

The gene calls are TRBV9 and TRBJ2-1, with 11 bases identical to TRBD2. V lost 4 bases, J lost 5 bases, and 8 bases stayed unmatched. Germline CDR1 is SGDLS and CDR2 is YYNGEE. This CDR3 contains 16 residues. This chain's CDR3 is CASSFGTSGGDNEQFF. CDR3 nucleotides: TGTGCCAGCAGCTTCGGGACTAGCGGAGGGGACAATGAGCAGTTCTTC.

The table lists this clonotype with many counts. The chain has TRBV15 and TRBJ2-3; D is unclear. There are 14 residues in the CDR3. Germline V gene lookup returns CDR1 LNHNV and CDR2 YYDKDF (reference sequence). V lost 3 bases, J lost 5 bases, and 12 bases lay in between. This CDR3 is CATSRSRYVDTQYF. The CDR3 DNA reads TGTGCCACCAGCAGGTCACGATACGTAGATACGCAGTATTTT.

The chain joins TRBV19 to TRBJ2-4; D unclear. Per germline, CDR1 LNHDA and CDR2 SQIVND (reference sequence). There are 16 residues in the CDR3. With 0 bases removed from V and 2 bases from J, the gap between germline ends came to 11 bases. The DNA of the CDR3 is TGTGCCAGTAGTATAGAGCCGGGCCTGACCAAAAACATTCAGTACTTC. Encoded protein: CASSIEPGLTKNIQYF.

This clonotype was observed a handful of times. This chain joins TRBV25-1 and TRBJ2-7, with D perhaps matching TRBD1 (6 bases). The germline gives CDR1 MGHDK, CDR2 SYGVNS. Between the trimmed V and J ends, which lost 7 bases and 5 bases, there was a span of 15 bases. The CDR3 is made up of 13 amino acids. The CDR3 loop is CASTGDGTHEQYF. The CDR3 DNA reads TGTGCCAGCACAGGGGACGGTACCCACGAGCAGTACTTC.

The J gene is TRBJ1-5, the V gene TRBV28; D is unclear. The CDR3 length is 16 residues. V gave up 8 bases and J gave up 0 bases, with 17 bases separating them. Germline lookup yields CDR1 MDHEN and CDR2 SYDVKM. The CDR3 loop is CASSPRGYYSNQPQHF. CDR3 in DNA: TGTGCCAGCTCCCCTCGCGGTTACTATAGCAATCAGCCCCAGCATTTT.

V gene TRBV20-1 combines with J gene TRBJ2-3; the match to TRBD2 covers 8 bases. V dropped 5 bases and J dropped 3; count of bases not matched to a gene: 10. There are 15 residues in the CDR3. Germline assignment: CDR1 DFQATT and CDR2 SNEGSKA (reference sequence). This CDR3 is CSAFERESGTDTQYF. CDR3 sequence (DNA): TGCAGTGCTTTTGAGCGGGAGAGTGGTACAGATACGCAGTATTTT.

The gene calls are TRBV2 and TRBJ2-2; D is perhaps TRBD1 (6 bases). V lost 6 bases and J 4 bases, leaving 15 bases between the germline ends. This CDR3 has 15 residues. Germline CDR1 is SNHLY and CDR2 is FYNNEI. As DNA, the CDR3 is TGTGCCAGCAGGAACGGACAGTCGGGCACCGGGGAGCTGTTTTTT. This encodes CASRNGQSGTGELFF.

This clonotype occurred a few times. The chain couples TRBV3-1 to TRBJ1-1; D is uncertain. The length of the CDR3 is 14 residues. Trimming pared 7 bases from V and 5 bases from J, leaving 17 bases between. The germline CDR1 and CDR2 sequences are LGHDT and YNNKEL (reference sequence). CDR3 protein: CASTYSRGGTEAFF. CDR3 nucleotide sequence: TGTGCCAGCACTTACTCACGGGGTGGGACTGAAGCTTTCTTT.

This chain connects TRBV5-1 to TRBJ2-3; D possibly corresponds to TRBD2 (6 bases). Looked up from germline, CDR1 is SGHRS and CDR2 is YFSETQ. The CDR3 extends over 17 amino acids. V was shortened by 5 bases and J by 0 bases, with 19 bases between the two germline ends. The CDR3 protein is CASRYVAAPSSTDTQYF. Written as DNA, the CDR3 is TGCGCCAGCAGATACGTAGCGGCCCCTTCGAGCACAGATACGCAGTATTTT.

V is TRBV28 and J is TRBJ1-2; 7 nucleotides align to TRBD1. Germline V gene data show CDR1 as MDHEN and CDR2 as SYDVKM. V dropped 5 bases and J dropped 5; count of bases not matched to a gene: 11. CDR3 length: 15 residues. CDR3 in amino acids: CASSADRVRFYGYTF. DNA for the CDR3: TGTGCCAGCAGTGCCGACAGGGTGCGGTTTTATGGCTACACCTTC.

In its sample, this clonotype was seen many times. J is TRBJ2-5 and V is TRBV28, with 9 bases lining up with TRBD2. The germline V gene encodes CDR1 MDHEN and CDR2 SYDVKM. The CDR3 extends over 18 amino acids. Trimming removed 2 bases from V and 1 base from J; junction bases left unmatched: 11. The CDR3 nucleotides read TGTGCCAGCAGTTTAGTTATGGCGGGGGGGCCGTTCCAAGAGACCCAGTACTTC. Translating it yields CASSLVMAGGPFQETQYF.

In this sample, this clonotype turned up a few times. The chain combines TRBV15 with TRBJ2-3; D call uncertain. Trimming pared 3 bases from V and 1 base from J, leaving 11 bases between. This CDR3 region has 15 residues. Per germline, CDR1 LNHNV and CDR2 YYDKDF (reference sequence). The CDR3 DNA follows: TGTGCCACCAGCAGGCAAGGCGGCGGCACAGATACGCAGTATTTT. Its protein product is CATSRQGGGTDTQYF.

The sample holds many counts of this clonotype. The chain combines TRBV15 with TRBJ2-3, with a possible D match to TRBD1 (6 bases). Germline assignment: CDR1 LNHNV and CDR2 YYDKDF (reference sequence). The length of the CDR3 is 16 residues. V shed 0 bases and J shed 2 bases, with 12 bases lying between them. Written as DNA, the CDR3 is TGTGCCACCAGCAGAGATGGAACAGGGCACACAGATACGCAGTATTTT. This encodes CATSRDGTGHTDTQYF.

This rearrangement joins TRBV20-1 to TRBJ2-5; 9 positions agree with TRBD1. This CDR3 comprises 16 residues. Germline loops: CDR1 DFQATT, CDR2 SNEGSKA (reference sequence). Unmatched junction bases numbered 13, after V lost 3 bases and J lost 5 bases. Here the CDR3 DNA reads TGCAGTGCTAGTTCCGACAGGGGGTTAGGGGATGAGACCCAGTACTTC. The encoded protein is CSASSDRGLGDETQYF.